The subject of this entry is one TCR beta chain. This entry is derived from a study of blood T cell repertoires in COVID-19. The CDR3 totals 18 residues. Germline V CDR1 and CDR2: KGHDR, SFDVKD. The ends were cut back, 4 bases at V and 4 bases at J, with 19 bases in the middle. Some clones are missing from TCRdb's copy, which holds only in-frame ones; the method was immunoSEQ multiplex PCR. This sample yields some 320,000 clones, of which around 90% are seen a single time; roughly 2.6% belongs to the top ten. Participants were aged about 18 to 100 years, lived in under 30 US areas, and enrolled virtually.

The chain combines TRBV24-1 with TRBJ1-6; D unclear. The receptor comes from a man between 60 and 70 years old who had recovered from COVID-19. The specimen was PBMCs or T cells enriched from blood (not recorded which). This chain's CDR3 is CATSDSPMGTSYNSPLHF. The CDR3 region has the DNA TGTGCCACCAGTGACAGCCCGATGGGCACGAGTTATAATTCACCCCTCCACTTT.